Included here is one TCR beta chain sequence, with context. Clones were sequenced by immunoSEQ multiplex PCR, and TCRdb holds only the in-frame ones, with some missing. The table records about 88,000 clones, around 67% of them present only once. These data originate in a study of blood T cell repertoires in COVID-19. CDR3 length: 15 amino acids. Trimming cost V 6 bases and J 5 bases; bases outside gene matches: 9. Germline-derived CDR1 and CDR2 are MNHEY and SVGEGT. This receptor was taken from a woman aged 55-70 years in a cohort sampled during active or convalescent COVID-19. Sequencing was performed on peripheral blood. The rearrangement uses TRBV6-2 or TRBV6-3 and TRBJ1-4, with TRBD1 identical over 7 bases. CDR3 nucleotides: TGTGCCAGCAGCACCACCCCGGGACAGAATGAAAAACTGTTTTTT. This translates into CASSTTPGQNEKLFF.